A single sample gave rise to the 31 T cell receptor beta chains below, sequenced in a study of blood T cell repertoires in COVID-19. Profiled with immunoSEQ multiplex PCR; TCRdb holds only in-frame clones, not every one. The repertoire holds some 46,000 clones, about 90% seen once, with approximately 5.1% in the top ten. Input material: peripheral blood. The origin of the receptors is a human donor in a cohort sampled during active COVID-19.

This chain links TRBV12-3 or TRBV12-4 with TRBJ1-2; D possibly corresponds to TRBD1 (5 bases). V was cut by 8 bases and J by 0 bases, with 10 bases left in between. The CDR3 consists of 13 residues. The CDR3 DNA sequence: TGTGCCAGCGGGAGGGGAGCTAACTATGGCTACACCTTC. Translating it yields CASGRGANYGYTF.

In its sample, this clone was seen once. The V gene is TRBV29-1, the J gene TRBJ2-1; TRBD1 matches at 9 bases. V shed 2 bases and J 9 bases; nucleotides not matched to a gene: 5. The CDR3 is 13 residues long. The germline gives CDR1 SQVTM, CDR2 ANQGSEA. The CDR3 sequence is CSVETDRGGEQFF. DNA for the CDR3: TGCAGCGTTGAAACCGACAGGGGGGGTGAGCAGTTCTTC.

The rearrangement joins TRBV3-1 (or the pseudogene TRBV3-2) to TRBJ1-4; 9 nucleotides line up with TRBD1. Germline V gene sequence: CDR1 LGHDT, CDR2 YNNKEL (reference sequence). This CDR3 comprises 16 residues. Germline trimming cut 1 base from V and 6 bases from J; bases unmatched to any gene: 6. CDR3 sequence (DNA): TGTGCCAGCAGCCAAGGGCGGGGACAGGGTCATGAAAAACTGTTTTTT. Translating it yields CASSQGRGQGHEKLFF.

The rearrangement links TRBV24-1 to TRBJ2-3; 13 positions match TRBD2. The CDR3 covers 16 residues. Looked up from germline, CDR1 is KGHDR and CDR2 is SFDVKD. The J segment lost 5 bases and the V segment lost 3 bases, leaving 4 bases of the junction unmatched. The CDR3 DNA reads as TGTGCCACCAGTGATCCAGGACTAGCGGGAGTAGATACGCAGTATTTT. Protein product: CATSDPGLAGVDTQYF.

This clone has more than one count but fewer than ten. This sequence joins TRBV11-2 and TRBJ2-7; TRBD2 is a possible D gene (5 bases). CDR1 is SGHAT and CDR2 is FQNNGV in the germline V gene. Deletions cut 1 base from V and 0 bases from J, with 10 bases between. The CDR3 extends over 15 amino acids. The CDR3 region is CASSLASGLSYEQYF. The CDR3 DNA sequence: TGTGCCAGCAGCTTAGCGAGCGGACTCTCCTACGAGCAGTACTTC. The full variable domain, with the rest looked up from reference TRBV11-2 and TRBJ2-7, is EAGVAQSPRYKIIEKRQSVAFWCNPISGHATLYWYQQILGQGPKLLIQFQNNGVVDDSQLPKDRFSAERLKGVDSTLKIQPAKLEDSAVYLCASSLASGLSYEQYFGPGTRLTVT.

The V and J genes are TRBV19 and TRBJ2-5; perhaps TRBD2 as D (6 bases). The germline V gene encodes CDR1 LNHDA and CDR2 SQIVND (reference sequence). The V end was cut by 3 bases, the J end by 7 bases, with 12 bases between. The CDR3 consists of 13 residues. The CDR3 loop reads CASSMAGIGTQYF. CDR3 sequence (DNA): TGTGCCAGTAGTATGGCGGGGATCGGGACCCAGTACTTC.

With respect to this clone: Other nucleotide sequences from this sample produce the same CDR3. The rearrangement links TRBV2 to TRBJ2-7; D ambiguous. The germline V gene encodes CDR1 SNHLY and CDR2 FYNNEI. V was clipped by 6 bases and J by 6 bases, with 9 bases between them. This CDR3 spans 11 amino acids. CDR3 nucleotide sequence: TGTGCCAGCAGGGCAGGTTTCGAGCAGTACTTC. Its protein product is CASRAGFEQYF.

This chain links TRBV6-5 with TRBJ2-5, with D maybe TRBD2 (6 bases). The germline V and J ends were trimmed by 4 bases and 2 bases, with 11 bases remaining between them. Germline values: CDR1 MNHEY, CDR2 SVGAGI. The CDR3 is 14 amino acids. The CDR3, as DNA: TGTGCCAGCAGTTCCCAACTAGCTCAAGAGACCCAGTACTTC. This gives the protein CASSSQLAQETQYF.

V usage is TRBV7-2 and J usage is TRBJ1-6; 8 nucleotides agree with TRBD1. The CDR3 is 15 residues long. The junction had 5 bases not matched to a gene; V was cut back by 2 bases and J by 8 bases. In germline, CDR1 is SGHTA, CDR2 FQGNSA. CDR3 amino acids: CASSLTQGVDSPLHF. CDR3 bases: TGTGCCAGCAGCTTAACACAGGGGGTCGATTCACCCCTCCACTTT.

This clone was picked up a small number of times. The CDR3 is CASSRKREGPYEQYF. The CDR3, as DNA: TGTGCCAGCAGTCGCAAGCGGGAGGGACCCTACGAGCAGTACTTC. The chain carries TRBV27 and TRBJ2-7; 10 nucleotides match TRBD2. Germline V gene sequence: CDR1 MNHEY, CDR2 SMNVEV (reference sequence). The CDR3 spans 15 residues. V was pared by 5 bases and J by 2 bases, with 6 bases of the junction left unmatched.

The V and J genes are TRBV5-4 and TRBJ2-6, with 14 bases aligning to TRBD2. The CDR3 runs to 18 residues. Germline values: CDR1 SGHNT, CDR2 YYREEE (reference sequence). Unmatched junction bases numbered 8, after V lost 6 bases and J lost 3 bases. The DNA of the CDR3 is TGTGCCAGCACCCCGGGACTAGCGGGAGTAGTTGGGGCCAACGTCCTGACTTTC. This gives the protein CASTPGLAGVVGANVLTF.

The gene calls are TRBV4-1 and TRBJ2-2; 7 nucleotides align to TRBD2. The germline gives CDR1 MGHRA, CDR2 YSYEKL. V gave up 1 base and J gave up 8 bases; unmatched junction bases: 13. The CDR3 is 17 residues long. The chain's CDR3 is CASSQGDSGPLGGELFF. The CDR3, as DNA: TGCGCCAGCAGCCAAGGTGATAGCGGGCCCCTGGGGGGGGAGCTGTTTTTT.

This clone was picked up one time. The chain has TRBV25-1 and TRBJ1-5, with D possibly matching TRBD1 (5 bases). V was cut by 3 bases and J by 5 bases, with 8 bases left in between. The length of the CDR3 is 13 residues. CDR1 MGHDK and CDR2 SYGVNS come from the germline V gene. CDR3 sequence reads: CASSDTRDQPQHF. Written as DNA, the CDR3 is TGTGCCAGCAGTGATACCAGGGATCAGCCCCAGCATTTT.

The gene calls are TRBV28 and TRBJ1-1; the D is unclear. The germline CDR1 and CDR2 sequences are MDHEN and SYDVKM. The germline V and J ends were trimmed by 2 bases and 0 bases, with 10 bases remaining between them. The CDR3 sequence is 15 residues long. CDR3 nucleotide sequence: TGTGCCAGCAGTTTAATGGAGGCCTTGAACACTGAAGCTTTCTTT. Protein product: CASSLMEALNTEAFF.

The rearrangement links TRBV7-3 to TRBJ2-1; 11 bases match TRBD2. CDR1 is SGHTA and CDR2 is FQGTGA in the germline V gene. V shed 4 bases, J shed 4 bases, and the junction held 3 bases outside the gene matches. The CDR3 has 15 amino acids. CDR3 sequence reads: CASSSGTSGYNEQFF. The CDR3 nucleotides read TGTGCCAGCAGCTCTGGGACTAGCGGTTACAATGAGCAGTTCTTC.

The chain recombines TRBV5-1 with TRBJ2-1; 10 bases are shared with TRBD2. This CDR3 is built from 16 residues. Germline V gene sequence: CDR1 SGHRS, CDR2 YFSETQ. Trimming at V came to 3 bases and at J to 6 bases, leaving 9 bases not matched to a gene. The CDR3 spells CASSWRAGGGSNEQFF. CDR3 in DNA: TGCGCCAGCAGCTGGAGAGCGGGAGGGGGTTCCAATGAGCAGTTCTTC.

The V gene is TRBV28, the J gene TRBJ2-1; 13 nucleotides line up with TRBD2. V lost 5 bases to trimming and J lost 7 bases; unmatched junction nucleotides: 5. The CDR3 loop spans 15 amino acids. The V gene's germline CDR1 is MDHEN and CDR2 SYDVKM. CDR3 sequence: CASSRLAGGLNEQFF. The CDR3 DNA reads TGTGCCAGCAGTCGACTAGCGGGAGGTCTAAATGAGCAGTTCTTC.

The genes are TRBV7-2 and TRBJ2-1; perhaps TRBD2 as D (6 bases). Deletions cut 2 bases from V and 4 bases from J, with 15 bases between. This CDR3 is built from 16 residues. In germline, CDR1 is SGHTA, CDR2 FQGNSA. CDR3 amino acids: CASSLRWSGYYNEQFF. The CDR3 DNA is TGTGCCAGCAGCTTAAGGTGGAGCGGGTATTACAATGAGCAGTTCTTC.

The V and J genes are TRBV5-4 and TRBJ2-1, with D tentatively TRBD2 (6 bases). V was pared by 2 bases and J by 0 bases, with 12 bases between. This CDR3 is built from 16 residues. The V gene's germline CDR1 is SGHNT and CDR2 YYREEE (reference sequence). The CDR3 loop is CASSLGTLHSYNEQFF. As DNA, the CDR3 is TGTGCCAGCAGCTTAGGGACTTTACACTCCTACAATGAGCAGTTCTTC.

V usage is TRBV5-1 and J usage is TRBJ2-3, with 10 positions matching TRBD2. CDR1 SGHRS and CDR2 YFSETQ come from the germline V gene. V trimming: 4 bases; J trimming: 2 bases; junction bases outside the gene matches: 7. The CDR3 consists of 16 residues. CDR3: CASSGTSATNTDTQYF. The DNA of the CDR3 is TGCGCCAGCAGCGGGACTAGCGCGACGAACACAGATACGCAGTATTTT.

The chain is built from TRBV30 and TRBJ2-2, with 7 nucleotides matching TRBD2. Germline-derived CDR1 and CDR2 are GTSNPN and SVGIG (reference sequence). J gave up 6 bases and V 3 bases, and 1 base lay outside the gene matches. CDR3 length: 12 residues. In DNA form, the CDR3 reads TGTGCCTGGAGGGGAGGGGCCGGGGAGCTGTTTTTT. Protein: CAWRGGAGELFF.

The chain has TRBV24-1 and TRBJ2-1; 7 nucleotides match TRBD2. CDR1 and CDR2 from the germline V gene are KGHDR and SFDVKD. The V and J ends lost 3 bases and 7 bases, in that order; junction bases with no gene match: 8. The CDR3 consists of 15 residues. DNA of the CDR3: TGTGCCACCAGTGATAGCGGGGAAGGTTGGAATGAGCAGTTCTTC. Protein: CATSDSGEGWNEQFF.

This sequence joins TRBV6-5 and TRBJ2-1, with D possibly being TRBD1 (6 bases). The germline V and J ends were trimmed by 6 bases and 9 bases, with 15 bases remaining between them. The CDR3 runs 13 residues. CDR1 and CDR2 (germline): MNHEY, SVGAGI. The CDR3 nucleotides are TGTGCCAGCAGGGACAGCCCCTGGAGTGAGCAGTTCTTC. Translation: CASRDSPWSEQFF.

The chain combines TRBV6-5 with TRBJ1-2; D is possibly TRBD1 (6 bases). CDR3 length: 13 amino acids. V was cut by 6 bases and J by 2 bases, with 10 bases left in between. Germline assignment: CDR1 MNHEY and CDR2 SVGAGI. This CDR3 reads CASSSTGNYGYTF. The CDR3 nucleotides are TGTGCCAGCAGCTCAACAGGGAACTATGGCTACACCTTC.

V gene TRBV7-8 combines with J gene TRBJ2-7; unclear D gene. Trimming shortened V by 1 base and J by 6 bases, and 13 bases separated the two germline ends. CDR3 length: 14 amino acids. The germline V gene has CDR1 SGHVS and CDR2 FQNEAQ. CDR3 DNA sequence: TGTGCCAGCAGCTTAGGGTCCACCACCGGCGAGCAGTACTTC. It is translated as CASSLGSTTGEQYF.

The CDR3 here is CSVETSGYHNEQFF. The CDR3 DNA is TGCAGCGTTGAGACTAGCGGGTACCACAATGAGCAGTTCTTC. This chain uses TRBV29-1 with TRBJ2-1, with 10 positions matching TRBD2. The germline V gene encodes CDR1 SQVTM and CDR2 ANQGSEA. This CDR3 is 14 amino acids long. V was pared by 3 bases and J by 5 bases, with 4 bases of the junction left unmatched.

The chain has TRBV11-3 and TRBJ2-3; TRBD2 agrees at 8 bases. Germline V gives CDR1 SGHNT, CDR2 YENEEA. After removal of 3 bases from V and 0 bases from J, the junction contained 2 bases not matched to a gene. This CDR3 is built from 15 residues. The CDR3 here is CASSLTSESTDTQYF. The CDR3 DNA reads TGTGCCAGCAGCTTGACTAGCGAAAGCACAGATACGCAGTATTTT.

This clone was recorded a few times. The CDR3 DNA is TGTGCCAGCTCACCCGGGACAGGGACCTACGAGCAGTACTTC. Protein: CASSPGTGTYEQYF. The chain couples TRBV18 to TRBJ2-7; 9 bases align to TRBD1. The CDR3 extends over 14 amino acids. V lost 3 bases to trimming and J lost 2 bases; unmatched junction nucleotides: 2. Germline V CDR1 and CDR2: KGHSH, LQKENI. The full variable domain, its missing parts supplied by reference TRBV18 and TRBJ2-7, is NAGVMQNPRHLVRRRGQEARLRCSPMKGHSHVYWYRQLPEEGLKFMVYLQKENIIDESGMPKERFSAEFPKEGPSILRIQQVVRGDSAAYFCASSPGTGTYEQYFGPGTRLTVT.

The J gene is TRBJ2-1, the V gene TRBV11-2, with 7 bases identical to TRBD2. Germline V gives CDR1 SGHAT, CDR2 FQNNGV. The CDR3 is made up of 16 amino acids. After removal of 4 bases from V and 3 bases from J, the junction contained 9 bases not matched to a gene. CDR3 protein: CASSSVRGEYYNEQFF. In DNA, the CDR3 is TGTGCCAGCAGCTCAGTCCGGGGGGAATACTACAATGAGCAGTTCTTC.

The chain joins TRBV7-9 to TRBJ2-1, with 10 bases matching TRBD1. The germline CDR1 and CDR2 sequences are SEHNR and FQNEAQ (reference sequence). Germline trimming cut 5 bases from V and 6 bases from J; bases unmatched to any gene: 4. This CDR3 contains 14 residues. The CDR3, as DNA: TGTGCCAGCAGCAGGACAGGGGGTATCAATGAGCAGTTCTTC. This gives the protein CASSRTGGINEQFF.

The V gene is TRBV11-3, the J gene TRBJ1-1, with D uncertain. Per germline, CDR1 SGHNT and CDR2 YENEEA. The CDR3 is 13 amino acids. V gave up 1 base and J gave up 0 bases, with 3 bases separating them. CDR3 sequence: CASSLAVNTEAFF. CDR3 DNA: TGTGCCAGCAGCTTAGCGGTGAACACTGAAGCTTTCTTT.